This record covers a single T cell receptor (beta chain). Time point reported: newly diagnosed GD, antithyroid drugs for less than 3 months. RNA isolated from PBMCs was used to make the TCR library. This entry is derived from a study of regulatory T cells in long-lasting Graves disease. V lost 5 bases and J 2 bases, leaving 12 bases between the germline ends. Per the germline V gene, CDR1 is SGHVS and CDR2 is FNYEAQ. The CDR3 extends over 14 amino acids. Building the TCR beta libraries relied on iRepertoire HTBI primers, and CDR3 regions underwent Arm-PCR. TCRdb itself ran the multiplex PCR reads through MiXCR, one entry per CDR3 protein. Of fewer than 550,000 distinct CDR3 sequences detected, 15% to 20% appear once; the ten largest clones hold approximately 25%. The same data also contributed to another study, on T cells in Graves' hyperthyroidism and ophthalmopathy.

Material: peripheral blood mononuclear cells (PBMCs), obtained at new diagnosis, from a patient treated with antithyroid drugs. This TCR was recovered from a woman in her forties or fifties with Graves disease. This sequence joins TRBV7-6 and TRBJ2-5; D unclear. The CDR3 bases are TGTGCCAGCAGCGCCCGCCCGGTACAAGAGACCCAGTACTTC. Its translation is CASSARPVQETQYF. Full variable domain (remainder filled in from reference TRBV7-6 and TRBJ2-5): GAGVSQSPRYKVTKRGQDVALRCDPISGHVSLYWYRQALGQGPEFLTYFNYEAQQDKSGLPNDRFSAERPEGSISTLTIQRTEQRDSAMYRCASSARPVQETQYFGPGTRLLVL.